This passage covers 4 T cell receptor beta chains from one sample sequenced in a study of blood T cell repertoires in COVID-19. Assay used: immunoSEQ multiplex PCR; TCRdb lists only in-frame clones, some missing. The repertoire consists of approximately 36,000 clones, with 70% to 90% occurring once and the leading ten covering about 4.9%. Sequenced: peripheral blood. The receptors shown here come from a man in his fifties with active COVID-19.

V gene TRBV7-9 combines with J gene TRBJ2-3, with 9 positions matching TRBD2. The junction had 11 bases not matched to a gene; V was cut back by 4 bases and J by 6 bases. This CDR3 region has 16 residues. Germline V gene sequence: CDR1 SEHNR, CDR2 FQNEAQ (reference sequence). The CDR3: CASSYLRAGGIDTQYF. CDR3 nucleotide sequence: TGTGCCAGCAGCTACCTGCGAGCGGGGGGAATTGATACGCAGTATTTT.

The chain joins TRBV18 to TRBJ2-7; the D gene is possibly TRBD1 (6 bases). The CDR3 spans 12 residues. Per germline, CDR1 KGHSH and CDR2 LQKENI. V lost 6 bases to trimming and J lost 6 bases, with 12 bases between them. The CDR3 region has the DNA TGTGCCAGCTCTCGAGAGGGGGTCGAGCAGTACTTC. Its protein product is CASSREGVEQYF. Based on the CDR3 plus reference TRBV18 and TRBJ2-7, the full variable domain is NAGVMQNPRHLVRRRGQEARLRCSPMKGHSHVYWYRQLPEEGLKFMVYLQKENIIDESGMPKERFSAEFPKEGPSILRIQQVVRGDSAAYFCASSREGVEQYFGPGTRLTVT.

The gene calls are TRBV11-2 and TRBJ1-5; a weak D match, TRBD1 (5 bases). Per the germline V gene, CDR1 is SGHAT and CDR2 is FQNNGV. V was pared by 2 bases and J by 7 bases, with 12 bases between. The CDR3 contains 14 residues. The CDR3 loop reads CASSLSGKDQPQHF. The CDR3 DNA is TGTGCCAGCAGCTTATCAGGGAAAGACCAGCCCCAGCATTTT.

This chain's CDR3 is CASRGGDRQPQHF. The CDR3 DNA is TGTGCCAGCAGGGGCGGGGACAGGCAGCCCCAGCATTTT. V and J are TRBV6-6 and TRBJ1-5, with 8 positions matching TRBD1. Trimming removed 6 bases from V and 7 bases from J; junction bases left unmatched: 5. This CDR3 is built from 13 residues. Looked up from germline, CDR1 is MNHNY and CDR2 is SVGAGI (reference sequence).